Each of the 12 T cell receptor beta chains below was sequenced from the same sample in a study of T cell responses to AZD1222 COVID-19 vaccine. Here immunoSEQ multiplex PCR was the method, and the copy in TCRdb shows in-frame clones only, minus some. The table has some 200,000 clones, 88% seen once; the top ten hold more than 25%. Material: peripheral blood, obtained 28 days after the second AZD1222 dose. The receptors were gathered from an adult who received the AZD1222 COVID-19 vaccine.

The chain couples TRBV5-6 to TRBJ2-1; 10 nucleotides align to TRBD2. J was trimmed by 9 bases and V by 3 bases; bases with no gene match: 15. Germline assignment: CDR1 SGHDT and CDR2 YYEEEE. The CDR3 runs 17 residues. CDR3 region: CASSWGSSGRGVGEQFF. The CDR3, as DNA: TGTGCCAGCAGCTGGGGGTCTAGCGGGAGAGGAGTAGGTGAGCAGTTCTTC.

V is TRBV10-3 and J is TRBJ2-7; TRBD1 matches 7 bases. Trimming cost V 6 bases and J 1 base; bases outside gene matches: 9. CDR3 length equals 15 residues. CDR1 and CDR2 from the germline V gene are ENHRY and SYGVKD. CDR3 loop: CAISYTGAGSYEQYF. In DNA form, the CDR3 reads TGTGCCATCAGCTACACAGGGGCCGGATCCTACGAGCAGTACTTC.

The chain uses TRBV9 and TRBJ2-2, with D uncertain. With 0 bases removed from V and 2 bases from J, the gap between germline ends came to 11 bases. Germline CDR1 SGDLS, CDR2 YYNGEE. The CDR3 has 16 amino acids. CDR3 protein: CASSVVSPGNTGELFF. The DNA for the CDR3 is TGTGCCAGCAGCGTAGTGTCACCCGGAAACACCGGGGAGCTGTTTTTT. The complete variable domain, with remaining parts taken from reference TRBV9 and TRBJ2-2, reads DSGVTQTPKHLITATGQRVTLRCSPRSGDLSVYWYQQSLDQGLQFLIQYYNGEERAKGNILERFSAQQFPDLHSELNLSSLELGDSALYFCASSVVSPGNTGELFFGEGSRLTVL.

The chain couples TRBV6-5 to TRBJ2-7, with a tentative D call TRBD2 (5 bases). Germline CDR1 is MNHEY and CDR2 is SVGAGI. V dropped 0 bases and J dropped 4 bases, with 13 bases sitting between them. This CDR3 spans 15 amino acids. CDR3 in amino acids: CASSYSGGSGYEQYF. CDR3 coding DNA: TGTGCCAGCAGTTACTCGGGTGGGAGTGGGTACGAGCAGTACTTC.

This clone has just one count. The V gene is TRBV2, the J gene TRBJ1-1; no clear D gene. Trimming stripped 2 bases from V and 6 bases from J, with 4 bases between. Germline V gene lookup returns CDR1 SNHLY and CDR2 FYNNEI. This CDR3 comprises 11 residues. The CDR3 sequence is CASSERSEAFF. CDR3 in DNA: TGTGCCAGCAGTGAAAGGTCTGAAGCTTTCTTT.

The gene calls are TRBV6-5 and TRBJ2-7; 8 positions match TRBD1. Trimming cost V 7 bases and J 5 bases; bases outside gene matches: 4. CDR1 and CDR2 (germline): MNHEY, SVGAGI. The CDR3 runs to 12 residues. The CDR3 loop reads CASTNRGDEQYF. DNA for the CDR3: TGTGCCAGCACAAACAGGGGGGACGAGCAGTACTTC.

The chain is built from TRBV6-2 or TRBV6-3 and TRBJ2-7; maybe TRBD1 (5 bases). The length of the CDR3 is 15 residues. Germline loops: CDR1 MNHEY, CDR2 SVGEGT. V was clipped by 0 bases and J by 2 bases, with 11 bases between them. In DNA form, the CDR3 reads TGTGCCAGCAGTTACTCGGACAAGAACACCTACGAGCAGTACTTC. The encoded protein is CASSYSDKNTYEQYF.

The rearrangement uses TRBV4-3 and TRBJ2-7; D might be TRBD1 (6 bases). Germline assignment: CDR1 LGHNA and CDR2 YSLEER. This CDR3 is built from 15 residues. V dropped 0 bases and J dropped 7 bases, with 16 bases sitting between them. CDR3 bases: TGCGCCAGCAGCCAAGATCTACAGGGAAGGAGGGAGCAGTACTTC. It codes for CASSQDLQGRREQYF.

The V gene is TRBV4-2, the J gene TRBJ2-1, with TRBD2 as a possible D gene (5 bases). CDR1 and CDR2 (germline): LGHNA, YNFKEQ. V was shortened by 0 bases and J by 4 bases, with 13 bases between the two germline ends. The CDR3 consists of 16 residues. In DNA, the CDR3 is TGTGCCAGCAGCCAAGATTGGGCTAGCCGTTACAATGAGCAGTTCTTC. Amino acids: CASSQDWASRYNEQFF.

The CDR3: CASSVQTGQGEKLFF. CDR3 nucleotide sequence: TGTGCCAGCAGCGTGCAGACAGGGCAGGGTGAAAAACTGTTTTTT. This chain links TRBV7-9 with TRBJ1-4; 7 nucleotides match TRBD1. Trimming removed 5 bases from V and 7 bases from J; junction bases left unmatched: 10. Germline-derived CDR1 and CDR2 are SEHNR and FQNEAQ (reference sequence). CDR3 length equals 15 residues. Full variable domain (rest looked up from reference TRBV7-9 and TRBJ1-4): DTGVSQNPRHKITKRGQNVTFRCDPISEHNRLYWYRQTLGQGPEFLTYFQNEAQLEKSRLLSDRFSAERPKGSFSTLEIQRTEQGDSAMYLCASSVQTGQGEKLFFGSGTQLSVL.

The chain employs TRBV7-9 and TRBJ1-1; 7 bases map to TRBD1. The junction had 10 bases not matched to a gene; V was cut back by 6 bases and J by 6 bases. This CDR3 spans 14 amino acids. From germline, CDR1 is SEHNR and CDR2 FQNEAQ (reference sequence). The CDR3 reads CASRREGAPSEAFF. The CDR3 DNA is TGTGCCAGCAGAAGGGAGGGGGCGCCTTCTGAAGCTTTCTTT.

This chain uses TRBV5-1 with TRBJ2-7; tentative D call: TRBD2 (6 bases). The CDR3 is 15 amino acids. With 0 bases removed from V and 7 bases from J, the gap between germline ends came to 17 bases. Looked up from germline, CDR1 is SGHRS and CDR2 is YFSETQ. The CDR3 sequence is CASSLDPGRSGEQYF. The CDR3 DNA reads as TGCGCCAGCAGCTTGGACCCAGGGAGGTCCGGGGAGCAGTACTTC.